The source of this T cell receptor beta chain is a study of blood T cell repertoires in COVID-19. This CDR3 region has 15 residues. Trimming removed 7 bases at V and 2 bases at J, with 12 bases between. Germline V gene lookup returns CDR1 LNHDA and CDR2 SQIVND (reference sequence). The method was immunoSEQ multiplex PCR; TCRdb's version includes in-frame clones alone and lacks a portion of them. The sample has 120,000 to 150,000 clones, roughly 80% seen once. The TCR originated in a man aged 45-65 years with acute or convalescent COVID-19. The rearrangement uses TRBV19 and TRBJ2-6; D gene ambiguous. Input material: peripheral blood. CDR3 protein: CASTKREAGANVLTF. CDR3 bases: TGTGCCAGTACTAAACGAGAGGCTGGGGCCAACGTCCTGACTTTC.